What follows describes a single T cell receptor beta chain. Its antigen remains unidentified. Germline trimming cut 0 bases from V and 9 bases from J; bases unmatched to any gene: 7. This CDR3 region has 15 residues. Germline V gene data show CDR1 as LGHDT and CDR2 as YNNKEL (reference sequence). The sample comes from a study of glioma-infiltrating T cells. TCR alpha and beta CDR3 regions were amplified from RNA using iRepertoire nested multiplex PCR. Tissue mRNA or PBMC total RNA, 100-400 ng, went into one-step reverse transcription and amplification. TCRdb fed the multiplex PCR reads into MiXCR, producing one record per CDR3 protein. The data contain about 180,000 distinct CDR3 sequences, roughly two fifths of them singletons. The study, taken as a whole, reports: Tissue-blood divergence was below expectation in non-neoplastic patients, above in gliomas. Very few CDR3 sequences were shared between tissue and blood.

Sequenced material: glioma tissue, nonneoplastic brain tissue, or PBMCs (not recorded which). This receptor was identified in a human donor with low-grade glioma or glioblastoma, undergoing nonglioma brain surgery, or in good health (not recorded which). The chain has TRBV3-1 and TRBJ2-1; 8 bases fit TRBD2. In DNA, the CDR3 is TGTGCCAGCAGCCAAGATCTCGGGAGGGCGGGTGAGCAGTTCTTC. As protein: CASSQDLGRAGEQFF.